These 29 T cell receptor beta chains were all obtained from the same sample, sequenced in a study of blood T cell repertoires in COVID-19. Only in-frame clones appear in the TCRdb table, and some are missing; sequencing was by immunoSEQ multiplex PCR. The sample shows 95,000 to 110,000 clones, more than 70% of them seen only once. The sequencing input was peripheral blood. These TCRs come from a human donor in a cohort sampled during active COVID-19.

The J gene is TRBJ2-7, the V gene TRBV7-8; a possible D gene is TRBD2 (5 bases). V shed 1 base and J shed 3 bases, with 19 bases lying between them. CDR1 is SGHVS, CDR2 FQNEAQ, per germline. The CDR3 loop spans 17 amino acids. Here the CDR3 DNA reads TGTGCCAGCAGCTTAGAGGAGCTCGGACTCCTTGGCTACGAGCAGTACTTC. It encodes CASSLEELGLLGYEQYF.

This clone was counted a single time. The chain carries TRBV27 and TRBJ1-1; tentatively, D is TRBD1 (6 bases). The CDR3 spans 18 residues. In germline, CDR1 is MNHEY, CDR2 SMNVEV (reference sequence). V lost 2 bases and J 3 bases, leaving 22 bases between the germline ends. For the CDR3, the DNA is TGTGCCAGCAGTTTAAGGGGGTTATCCCAGAACTTATACACTGAAGCTTTCTTT. Amino acid sequence: CASSLRGLSQNLYTEAFF.

The rearrangement joins TRBV12-3 or TRBV12-4 to TRBJ2-1; D is unclear. CDR3 size: 11 residues. V was cut by 7 bases and J by 8 bases, with 9 bases left in between. The CDR3 sequence is CASTLVDEQFF. The CDR3 DNA follows: TGTGCCAGCACCTTAGTCGATGAGCAGTTCTTC.

The rearrangement joins TRBV5-1 to TRBJ2-5; a weak D match, TRBD1 (6 bases). The CDR3 totals 13 residues. Trimming left V 4 bases short and J 5 bases short, with 12 bases between. Germline V gene sequence: CDR1 SGHRS, CDR2 YFSETQ. The CDR3 sequence is CASSPARGETQYF. The CDR3 bases are TGCGCCAGCAGCCCGGCTAGGGGGGAGACCCAGTACTTC. Filled out from reference TRBV5-1 and TRBJ2-5, the complete variable domain reads KAGVTQTPRYLIKTRGQQVTLSCSPISGHRSVSWYQQTPGQGLQFLFEYFSETQRNKGNFPGRFSGRQFSNSRSEMNVSTLELGDSALYLCASSPARGETQYFGPGTRLLVL.

This chain links TRBV4-2 with TRBJ2-3; 8 bases line up with TRBD2. With 0 bases clipped from V and 1 base from J, the junction kept 12 bases outside the gene matches. The CDR3 is 19 residues long. CDR1 is LGHNA, CDR2 YNFKEQ, per germline. CDR3 amino acids: CASSQEGLAQRYGTDTQYF. In DNA, the CDR3 is TGTGCCAGCAGCCAAGAAGGACTAGCCCAGAGATATGGCACAGATACGCAGTATTTT.

V is TRBV10-3 and J is TRBJ2-7; 10 bases are a match to TRBD1. V gave up 3 bases and J gave up 3 bases; unmatched junction bases: 5. The CDR3 contains 15 residues. Germline CDR1 is ENHRY and CDR2 is SYGVKD. The CDR3 spells CAISDAGTGVYEQYF. The CDR3 DNA follows: TGTGCCATCAGTGACGCCGGGACAGGGGTCTACGAGCAGTACTTC.

The CDR3 spells CASSQTPSGSNEQFF. CDR3 coding DNA: TGTGCCAGCAGCCAGACTCCTTCGGGGTCCAATGAGCAGTTCTTC. The chain carries TRBV3-1 (or the pseudogene TRBV3-2) and TRBJ2-1; weak D call: TRBD2 (5 bases). Germline V lookup: CDR1 LGHDT, CDR2 YNNKEL (reference sequence). CDR3 size: 15 residues. V shed 3 bases and J shed 6 bases, with 15 bases lying between them.

V gene TRBV7-9 combines with J gene TRBJ2-5; 9 bases are shared with TRBD2. The CDR3 runs 15 residues. The V and J ends lost 1 base and 5 bases, in that order; junction bases with no gene match: 5. CDR1 is SEHNR and CDR2 is FQNEAQ in the germline V gene (reference sequence). The CDR3 DNA is TGTGCCAGCAGCTTAGGCGGGAGGGCCCAGGAGACCCAGTACTTC. Encoded protein: CASSLGGRAQETQYF.

As regards this clone: The same CDR3 can be traced to other DNA sequences in this sample. This sequence joins TRBV7-3 and TRBJ2-2, with unresolved D. The V and J ends lost 0 bases and 1 base respectively, with 6 bases between them. This CDR3 is 15 amino acids long. CDR1 SGHTA and CDR2 FQGTGA come from the germline V gene. CDR3 residues: CASSLTSGNTGELFF. For the CDR3, the DNA is TGTGCCAGCAGCTTAACGTCAGGGAACACCGGGGAGCTGTTTTTT.

The chain employs TRBV29-1 and TRBJ2-5; TRBD1 matches at 10 bases. The CDR3 runs to 15 residues. Germline lookup yields CDR1 SQVTM and CDR2 ANQGSEA. The V and J ends lost 7 bases and 5 bases, in that order; junction bases with no gene match: 13. CDR3 in amino acids: CSATPGTGDSETQYF. In DNA, the CDR3 is TGCAGCGCGACTCCCGGGACAGGGGATTCGGAGACCCAGTACTTC.

This clone turned up a few times. This chain links TRBV19 with TRBJ2-7, with 10 bases aligning to TRBD2. The germline V gene has CDR1 LNHDA and CDR2 SQIVND (reference sequence). The V gene end was trimmed by 5 bases and the J gene end by 4 bases; junction bases not matched to a gene: 8. This CDR3 contains 15 residues. CDR3 bases: TGTGCCAGTAGTGAACCGGGACTAGCGAAATACGAGCAGTACTTC. Translating it yields CASSEPGLAKYEQYF.

This clone was seen a single time. The rearrangement links TRBV5-6 to TRBJ2-5; maybe TRBD1 (7 bases). Trimming removed 0 bases from V and 6 bases from J, with 15 bases in between. The CDR3 runs 15 residues. The germline V gene has CDR1 SGHDT and CDR2 YYEEEE. CDR3 region: CASSLVVAGGQTQYF. As DNA, the CDR3 is TGTGCCAGCAGCTTGGTGGTGGCAGGGGGGCAGACCCAGTACTTC. The full variable domain, in which reference TRBV5-6 and TRBJ2-5 provide the parts outside the CDR3, is DAGVTQSPTHLIKTRGQQVTLRCSPKSGHDTVSWYQQALGQGPQFIFQYYEEEERQRGNFPDRFSGHQFPNYSSELNVNALLLGDSALYLCASSLVVAGGQTQYFGPGTRLLVL.

The V call is TRBV6-5, the J call TRBJ1-6; D unresolved. V was cut by 5 bases and J by 6 bases, with 14 bases left in between. Germline V gene sequence: CDR1 MNHEY, CDR2 SVGAGI. The CDR3 runs 15 residues. The CDR3 here is CASSQPGRGNSPLHF. CDR3 DNA sequence: TGTGCCAGCAGTCAACCGGGTCGGGGTAATTCACCCCTCCACTTT.

This clone was observed a single time. The chain uses TRBV5-1 and TRBJ2-1, with TRBD2 identical over 7 bases. V shed 2 bases, J shed 4 bases, and the junction held 9 bases outside the gene matches. Germline CDR1 reads SGHRS; CDR2 reads YFSETQ. The CDR3 consists of 16 residues. For the CDR3, the DNA is TGCGCCAGCAGCTTCCAGCGGGGTGGGTTTTACAATGAGCAGTTCTTC. Protein sequence: CASSFQRGGFYNEQFF. Full variable domain (missing parts from reference TRBV5-1 and TRBJ2-1): KAGVTQTPRYLIKTRGQQVTLSCSPISGHRSVSWYQQTPGQGLQFLFEYFSETQRNKGNFPGRFSGRQFSNSRSEMNVSTLELGDSALYLCASSFQRGGFYNEQFFGPGTRLTVL.

This chain connects TRBV20-1 to TRBJ2-5; no clear D gene. The CDR3 length is 11 residues. Germline V gene data show CDR1 as DFQATT and CDR2 as SNEGSKA (reference sequence). Between the trimmed V and J ends, which lost 4 bases and 0 bases, there was a span of 3 bases. This chain's CDR3 is CSATHQETQYF. As DNA, the CDR3 is TGCAGTGCTACTCACCAAGAGACCCAGTACTTC.

V usage is TRBV7-9 and J usage is TRBJ1-2; unclear D gene. With 6 bases removed from V and 4 bases from J, the gap between germline ends came to 18 bases. Germline CDR1 reads SEHNR; CDR2 reads FQNEAQ (reference sequence). The CDR3 sequence is 15 residues long. Here the CDR3 reads CASSPQVGLVYGYTF. DNA of the CDR3: TGTGCCAGCAGTCCGCAGGTTGGGTTGGTCTATGGCTACACCTTC.

V usage is TRBV6-5 and J usage is TRBJ1-6, with 10 bases lining up with TRBD1. V dropped 6 bases and J dropped 7; count of bases not matched to a gene: 6. The germline V gene has CDR1 MNHEY and CDR2 SVGAGI. The CDR3 consists of 15 residues. CDR3 residues: CASRQTGGKNSPLHF. The DNA for the CDR3 is TGTGCCAGCAGGCAGACAGGGGGCAAAAATTCACCCCTCCACTTT.

V and J are TRBV18 and TRBJ2-5, with D tentatively TRBD2 (6 bases). V dropped 3 bases and J dropped 4 bases, with 9 bases sitting between them. The CDR3 has 13 residues. Looked up from germline, CDR1 is KGHSH and CDR2 is LQKENI. The CDR3 sequence: CASSPPGLETQYF. DNA for the CDR3: TGTGCCAGCTCACCCCCGGGACTAGAGACCCAGTACTTC.

This chain connects TRBV10-1 to TRBJ2-3; D is undetermined. CDR1 is WNHNN and CDR2 is SYGVQD in the germline V gene (reference sequence). The CDR3 loop spans 16 amino acids. V was pared by 0 bases and J by 4 bases, with 14 bases between. The CDR3 coding sequence is TGCGCCAGCAGTGAGTCCCCCCGTAGCAGTCCAGATACGCAGTATTTT. Residues: CASSESPRSSPDTQYF.

CDR3 protein: CASSPRLRETQYF. DNA of the CDR3: TGTGCCAGCAGTCCCAGGTTACGCGAGACCCAGTACTTC. This chain connects TRBV2 to TRBJ2-5; D is uncertain. The ends were cut back, 5 bases at V and 5 bases at J, with 12 bases in the middle. The CDR3 sequence is 13 residues long. CDR1 and CDR2 from the germline V gene are SNHLY and FYNNEI.

The chain recombines TRBV24-1 with TRBJ2-1, with TRBD1 matching over 11 bases. CDR3 size: 16 residues. CDR1 and CDR2 (germline): KGHDR, SFDVKD. J lost 10 bases, V lost 3 bases, and 10 bases had no gene match. The CDR3 DNA follows: TGTGCCACCAGTGATGCTGCCGGGACAGGGGGTATGGAGCAGTTCTTC. As protein: CATSDAAGTGGMEQFF.

The chain is built from TRBV5-1 and TRBJ1-2, with TRBD1 matching over 8 bases. The V segment lost 5 bases and the J segment 3 bases; nucleotides outside the gene matches: 9. CDR1 is SGHRS, CDR2 YFSETQ, per germline. The CDR3 spans 15 residues. This chain's CDR3 is CASSSFQGADYGYTF. The CDR3 nucleotides are TGCGCCAGCAGTTCCTTCCAGGGGGCTGACTATGGCTACACCTTC.

J is TRBJ2-1 and V is TRBV7-3; TRBD2 might be the D (5 bases). This CDR3 is 13 amino acids long. The germline CDR1 and CDR2 sequences are SGHTA and FQGTGA. Trimming took off 5 bases at V and 4 bases at J, with 9 bases between the two ends. Here the CDR3 DNA reads TGTGCCAGCAGCGTGGACTCTTACAATGAGCAGTTCTTC. Translation: CASSVDSYNEQFF.

This chain joins TRBV7-6 and TRBJ2-1, with 10 bases that match TRBD2. J gave up 9 bases and V 5 bases, and 13 bases lay outside the gene matches. This CDR3 spans 16 amino acids. Germline CDR1 and CDR2: SGHVS and FNYEAQ. The CDR3, as DNA: TGTGCCAGCAGCCGACGAGCGGGAGGGCTAGGTTCTGAGCAGTTCTTC. Amino acids: CASSRRAGGLGSEQFF.

J is TRBJ2-1 and V is TRBV11-3, with 13 bases aligning to TRBD2. Trimming removed 0 bases from V and 9 bases from J; junction bases left unmatched: 2. The CDR3 sequence is 15 residues long. Germline V lookup: CDR1 SGHNT, CDR2 YENEEA. The CDR3, as DNA: TGTGCCAGCAGCTTAGATCGACTAGCGGGAGGTGAGCAGTTCTTC. This sequence encodes CASSLDRLAGGEQFF.

The rearrangement links TRBV6-1 to TRBJ2-4, with 7 bases lining up with TRBD1. CDR3 length: 16 residues. The V gene's germline CDR1 is MNHNS and CDR2 SASEGT. Trimming took 1 base from V and 0 from J; bases not matched to a gene: 3. The chain's CDR3 is CASSEGTGLAKNIQYF. The CDR3, as DNA: TGTGCCAGCAGTGAAGGGACAGGACTAGCCAAAAACATTCAGTACTTC.

The gene calls are TRBV7-9 and TRBJ1-1; D gene uncertain. Trimming cost V 3 bases and J 3 bases, with 5 bases left between them. The CDR3 length is 12 residues. Germline lookup yields CDR1 SEHNR and CDR2 FQNEAQ (reference sequence). CDR3 DNA sequence: TGTGCCAGCAGCTTGAGGGACACTGAAGCTTTCTTT. Protein: CASSLRDTEAFF.

This chain connects TRBV12-3 or TRBV12-4 to TRBJ1-1; 7 nucleotides agree with TRBD1. The CDR3 sequence is 12 residues long. The junction had 2 bases not matched to a gene; V was cut back by 6 bases and J by 4 bases. The CDR3 DNA is TGTGCCAGCAGCCCAGGGGGCACTGAAGCTTTCTTT. Translating gives CASSPGGTEAFF.

V usage is TRBV7-2 and J usage is TRBJ2-2, with D possibly matching TRBD2 (5 bases). V lost 3 bases and J lost 7, with 12 bases in between. CDR1 is SGHTA, CDR2 FQGNSA, per germline. The CDR3 extends over 14 amino acids. The CDR3 here is CASSLGGLSGELFF. In nucleotides, the CDR3 is TGTGCCAGCAGCTTGGGCGGGTTGAGCGGGGAGCTGTTTTTT.